This T cell receptor beta chain appears in the sequencing data of a study of blood T cell repertoires in COVID-19. Turning to the study itself: PBMCs, B-cell-depleted T cells, or T cells provided the cDNA or gDNA that made up the material.

Measured with immunoSEQ multiplex PCR; TCRdb has only the in-frame clones, and not every one. The sample includes about 100,000 clones, 75% to 95% seen only once; the top ten take 1% to 1.5%. V dropped 5 bases and J dropped 6; count of bases not matched to a gene: 9. The CDR3 covers 15 residues. The germline gives CDR1 SGHNT, CDR2 YENEEA. Source material: peripheral blood. The receptor was derived from a woman aged 25 to 39 with acute or convalescent COVID-19. The chain joins TRBV11-3 to TRBJ1-1; 10 positions match TRBD1. In DNA form, the CDR3 reads TGTGCCAGCAGCATGGGACAGGGGCTGGTCCCTGAAGCTTTCTTT. Amino acid sequence: CASSMGQGLVPEAFF. The whole variable domain, remainder taken from reference TRBV11-3 and TRBJ1-1, is EAGVVQSPRYKIIEKKQPVAFWCNPISGHNTLYWYLQNLGQGPELLIRYENEEAVDDSQLPKDRFSAERLKGVDSTLKIQPAELGDSAVYLCASSMGQGLVPEAFFGQGTRLTVV.